The entry below describes one T cell receptor (beta chain). This clone's antigen is unknown. No much larger clone is present one base from it, and per-base qualities are unavailable. Measured from the cysteine to the phenylalanine, the CDR3 is 14 residues long. Of all the DNA, just the CDR3 is kept, 42 bases in frame from base 1. The germline V gene gives CDR1 as MDHEN and CDR2 as SYDVKM. Trimming costs V 6 bases and J 7 bases, and their ends lie 18 bases apart. The data are from a study of Tregs in tolerant kidney transplant recipients (dated by TCRdb to about 2019). Background on the whole study: The transplants used related donors with nonmyeloablative bone marrow transplantation, and mixed chimerism in the human trials was transient. The study used TCRbeta sequencing to identify donor-specific regulatory T cells before combined kidney and bone marrow transplantation, then tracked those cells after transplant.

Per the publication, the time point label means: blood sample drawn before combined kidney and bone marrow transplant. Thawed PBMCs were FACS-sorted into unstimulated Tregs (CD4+CD25+CD127-), CD4+ non-Tregs (CD4+CD25-), CD4 cells and CD8 cells. A few combined kidney and bone marrow transplant recipients from the ITN036ST trial were included as patients, and samples were available only from these trial subjects. Healthy control blood was processed by Ficoll density gradient to PBMCs and cryopreserved; patient PBMCs were collected before and after transplant. On the study overall, not on this receptor specifically: Because only a small number of patients were included, the study had limitations, and the results will need to be validated in larger populations as well as under other immunosuppression protocols. Although technical replication error seemed to be minimal, the question of biological reproducibility was not addressed directly. For some patients, the PCR primers changed as time went on, which meant samples from those patients could not be compared with one another at the nucleotide level. Donor-specific Treg expansion exceeded global Treg expansion in tolerant patients, suggesting antigen-driven rather than nonspecific expansion. The most biologically relevant and donor-specific TCRbeta repertoire appeared to be identified by expanding Tregs with activated donor B cells.

Genomic DNA was extracted from sorted cells with the QIAGEN DNeasy Blood and Tissue Kit for TCRbeta CDR3 sequencing. Through immunoSEQ, high-throughput TCRbeta CDR3 sequencing was done commercially, including PCR amplification with internal controls and bias correction. From the authors' description of their analysis: Unique productive TCRbeta sequences were defined by CDR3 nucleotide sequence where primers matched, and otherwise by CDR3 amino acid sequence together with Vbeta and Jbeta genes. Sorting error was corrected by removing sequences shared between sorted populations at a frequency ratio of 2:1 or less, and the remaining shared sequences were assigned to the higher population. A sequence counted as donor-reactive if, in CFSE-low cells, the sequence had a frequency of at least 0.01% and was expanded at least 5-fold compared with unstimulated cells. Jensen-Shannon divergence, calculated on the top 100 TCRbeta sequences ranked by frequency, was used to quantify repertoire divergence. For samples with multiple sequencing runs, sorting error was corrected in each run separately before the runs were combined. What TCRdb holds here is the immuneACCESS table cut down to in-frame rearrangements. Part of the clones is not present; checked against another copy, under half of the missing clones reflect an unresolved V gene, and the others are unexplained. The V and J calls and clone size come from that table; D and trimming were worked out from the DNA. This sample comprises 60,000 to 70,000 clones, 92% of them detected only once. The top ten clones comprise roughly 9.8% of the sample.

This receptor was obtained from a human donor who received a combined kidney and bone marrow transplant. The source material was CD8+ T cells from blood, sampled before the transplant. The receptor chain draws on TRBV28 and TRBJ1-1; no D segment can be confidently identified. The sequenced DNA: TGTGCCAGCAGACCAACCTATGCGTATGTTGAAGCTTTCTTT. This is translated as CASRPTYAYVEAFF.